The source of this T cell receptor beta chain is a study of PD-L1 blockade in urothelial cancer. Study details: Patients took up atezolizumab in 2014 at 1,200 mg intravenously every 3 weeks. Researchers looked at the blood 3 weeks (second dose) and 6 weeks after treatment began.

Time point of the sample: pretreatment peripheral blood. Study-level points and caveats: More expansion of tumor-associated blood clones, seen at 3 weeks, marked durable-benefit patients.

Note on this clone: Its antigen is unknown.

Sequenced by immunoSEQ multiplex PCR; TCRdb stores in-frame clones only, minus some. The sample consists of over 100,000 clones, about 81% of them appearing once. The sequence was collected from a man aged 50-60 years with urothelial cancer. The material sequenced was PBMCs, taken around atezolizumab (anti-PD-L1) treatment.

The CDR3 DNA reads TGTGCCTCTACCCCGCAAAATTCCCCCTACGAGCAGTACTTC. Translating gives CASTPQNSPYEQYF. The rearrangement joins TRBV30 to TRBJ2-7; D gene unclear. Germline V gives CDR1 GTSNPN, CDR2 SVGIG (reference sequence). This CDR3 region has 14 residues. The germline V and J ends were trimmed by 7 bases and 2 bases, with 18 bases remaining between them.